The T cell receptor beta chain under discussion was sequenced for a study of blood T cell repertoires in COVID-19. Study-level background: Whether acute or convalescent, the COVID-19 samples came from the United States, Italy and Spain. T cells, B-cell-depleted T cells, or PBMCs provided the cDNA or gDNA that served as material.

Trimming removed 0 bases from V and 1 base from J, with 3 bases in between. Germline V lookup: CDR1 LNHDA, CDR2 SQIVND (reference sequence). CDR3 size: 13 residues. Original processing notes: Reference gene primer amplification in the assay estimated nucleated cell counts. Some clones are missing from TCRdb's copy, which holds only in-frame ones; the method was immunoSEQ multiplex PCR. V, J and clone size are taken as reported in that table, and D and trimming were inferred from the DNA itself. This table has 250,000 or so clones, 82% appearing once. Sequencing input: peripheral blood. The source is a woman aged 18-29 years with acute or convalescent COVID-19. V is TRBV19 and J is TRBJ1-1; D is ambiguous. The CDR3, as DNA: TGTGCCAGTAGTATAGAACAGAACACTGAAGCTTTCTTT. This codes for CASSIEQNTEAFF. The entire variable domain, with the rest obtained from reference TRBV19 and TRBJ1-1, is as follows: DGGITQSPKYLFRKEGQNVTLSCEQNLNHDAMYWYRQDPGQGLRLIYYSQIVNDFQKGDIAEGYSVSREKKESFPLTVTSAQKNPTAFYLCASSIEQNTEAFFGQGTRLTVV.